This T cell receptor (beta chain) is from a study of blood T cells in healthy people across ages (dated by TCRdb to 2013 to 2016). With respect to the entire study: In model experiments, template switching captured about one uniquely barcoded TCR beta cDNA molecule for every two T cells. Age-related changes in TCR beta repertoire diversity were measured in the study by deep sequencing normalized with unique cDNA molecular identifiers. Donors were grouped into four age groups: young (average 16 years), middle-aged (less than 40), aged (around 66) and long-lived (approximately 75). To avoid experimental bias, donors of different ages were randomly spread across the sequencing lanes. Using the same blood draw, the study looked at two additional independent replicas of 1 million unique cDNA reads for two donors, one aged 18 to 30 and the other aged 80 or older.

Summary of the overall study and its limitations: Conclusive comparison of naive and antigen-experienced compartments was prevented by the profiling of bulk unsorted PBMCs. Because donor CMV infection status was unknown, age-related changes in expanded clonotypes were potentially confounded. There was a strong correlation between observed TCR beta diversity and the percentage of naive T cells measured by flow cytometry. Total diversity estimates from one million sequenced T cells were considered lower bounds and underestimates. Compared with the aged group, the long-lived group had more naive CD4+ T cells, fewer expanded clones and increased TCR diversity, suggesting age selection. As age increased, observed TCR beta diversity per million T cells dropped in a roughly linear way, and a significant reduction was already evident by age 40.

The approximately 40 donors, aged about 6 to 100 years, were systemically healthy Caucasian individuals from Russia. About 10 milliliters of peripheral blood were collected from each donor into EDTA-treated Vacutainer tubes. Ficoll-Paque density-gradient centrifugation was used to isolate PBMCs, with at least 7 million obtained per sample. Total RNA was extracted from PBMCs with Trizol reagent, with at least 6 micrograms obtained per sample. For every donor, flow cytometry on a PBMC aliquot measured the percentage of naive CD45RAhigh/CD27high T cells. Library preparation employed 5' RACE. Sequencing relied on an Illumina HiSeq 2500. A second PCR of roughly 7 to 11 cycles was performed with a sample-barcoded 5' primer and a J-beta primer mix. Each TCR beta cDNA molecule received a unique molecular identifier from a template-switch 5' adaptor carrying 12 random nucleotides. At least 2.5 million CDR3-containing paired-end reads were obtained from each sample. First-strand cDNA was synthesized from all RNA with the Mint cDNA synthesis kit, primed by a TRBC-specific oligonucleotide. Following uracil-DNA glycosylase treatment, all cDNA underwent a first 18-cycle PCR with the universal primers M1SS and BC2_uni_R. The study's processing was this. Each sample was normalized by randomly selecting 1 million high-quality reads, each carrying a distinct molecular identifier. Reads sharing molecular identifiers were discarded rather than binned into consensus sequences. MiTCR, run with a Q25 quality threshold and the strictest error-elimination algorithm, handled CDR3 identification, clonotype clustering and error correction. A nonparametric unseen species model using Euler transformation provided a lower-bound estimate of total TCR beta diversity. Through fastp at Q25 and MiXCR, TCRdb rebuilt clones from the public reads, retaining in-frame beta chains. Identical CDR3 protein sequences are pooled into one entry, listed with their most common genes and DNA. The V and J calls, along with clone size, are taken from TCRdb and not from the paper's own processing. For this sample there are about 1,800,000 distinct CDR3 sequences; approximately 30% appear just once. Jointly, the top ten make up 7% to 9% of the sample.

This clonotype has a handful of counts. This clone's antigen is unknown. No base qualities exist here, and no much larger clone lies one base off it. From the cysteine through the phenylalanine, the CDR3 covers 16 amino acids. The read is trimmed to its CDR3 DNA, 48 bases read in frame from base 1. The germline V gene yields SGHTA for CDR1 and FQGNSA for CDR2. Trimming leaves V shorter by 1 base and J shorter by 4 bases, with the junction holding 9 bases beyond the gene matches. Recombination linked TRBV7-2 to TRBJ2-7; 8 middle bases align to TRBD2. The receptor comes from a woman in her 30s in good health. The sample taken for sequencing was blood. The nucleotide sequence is TGTGCCAGCAGCTTAGACCCTCGGGGGGGCGTTTACGAGCAGTACTTC. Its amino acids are CASSLDPRGGVYEQYF.